Below are 30 T cell receptor beta chains sequenced from a single sample in a study of cytomegalovirus exposure and HLA in healthy donors. Sequencing was performed with immunoSEQ multiplex PCR; in TCRdb, only in-frame clones are kept and a portion is missing. The sample includes 67,000 or so clones, roughly 94% of them seen just once. The sequenced sample was PBMCs. The receptors were sampled from a man between 18 and 35 years old in good health and CMV-seropositive.

The chain couples TRBV28 to TRBJ1-4, with 7 bases identical to TRBD1. J lost 3 bases, V lost 8 bases, and 3 bases had no gene match. Germline CDR1 and CDR2: MDHEN and SYDVKM. CDR3 length equals 13 residues. The CDR3 reads CASLGQSNEKLFF. The CDR3, as DNA: TGTGCCAGCCTGGGACAGTCTAATGAAAAACTGTTTTTT.

The rearrangement uses TRBV12-5 and TRBJ2-7, with D possibly being TRBD1 (6 bases). V lost 1 base and J 3 bases, leaving 19 bases between the germline ends. This CDR3 region has 17 residues. Germline CDR1 and CDR2: LGHNT and FRNRAP. DNA for the CDR3: TGTGCTAGTGGTTTGGCCCCCGACAGGTGGGGCCGCTACGAGCAGTACTTC. This translates into CASGLAPDRWGRYEQYF. The whole variable domain, remainder taken from reference TRBV12-5 and TRBJ2-7, is DARVTQTPRHKVTEMGQEVTMRCQPILGHNTVFWYRQTMMQGLELLAYFRNRAPLDDSGMPKDRFSAEMPDATLATLKIQPSEPRDSAVYFCASGLAPDRWGRYEQYFGPGTRLTVT.

The rearrangement links TRBV5-1 to TRBJ2-3; 9 positions match TRBD2. This CDR3 contains 19 residues. V dropped 0 bases and J dropped 0; count of bases not matched to a gene: 11. Per the germline V gene, CDR1 is SGHRS and CDR2 is YFSETQ. The CDR3 DNA is TGCGCCAGCAGCTTGGGGAGAGCGGGAGGACCTTTTAGCACAGATACGCAGTATTTT. It is translated as CASSLGRAGGPFSTDTQYF.

This chain uses TRBV7-3 with TRBJ2-2, with 7 bases matching TRBD1. The CDR3 consists of 18 residues. The J segment lost 4 bases and the V segment lost 0 bases, leaving 11 bases of the junction unmatched. Per germline, CDR1 SGHTA and CDR2 FQGTGA. CDR3 bases: TGTGCCAGCAGCTTAACCGGACAGGCCTATGCTGGCACCGGGGAGCTGTTTTTT. Its protein is CASSLTGQAYAGTGELFF.

Turning to this clone: Other DNA sequences in the sample encode the same CDR3. The V and J genes are TRBV5-1 and TRBJ2-5; 10 bases align to TRBD2. Per the germline V gene, CDR1 is SGHRS and CDR2 is YFSETQ. V was clipped by 0 bases and J by 5 bases; unmatched bases: 1. The CDR3 sequence is 14 residues long. CDR3 sequence reads: CASSLERGGETQYF. The CDR3 nucleotides read TGCGCCAGCAGCTTGGAGCGGGGGGGGGAGACCCAGTACTTC.

The rearrangement joins TRBV7-9 to TRBJ2-7; 12 bases are shared with TRBD2. The V segment lost 10 bases and the J segment 2 bases; nucleotides outside the gene matches: 3. CDR3 size: 13 residues. Germline loops: CDR1 SEHNR, CDR2 FQNEAQ (reference sequence). CDR3 loop: CAIRLAGAYEQYF. In DNA form, the CDR3 reads TGTGCCATCCGACTAGCGGGAGCCTACGAGCAGTACTTC.

The chain joins TRBV10-3 to TRBJ2-3; 7 bases align to TRBD2. J was trimmed by 2 bases and V by 7 bases; bases with no gene match: 6. This CDR3 is built from 14 residues. Germline assignment: CDR1 ENHRY and CDR2 SYGVKD. In DNA form, the CDR3 reads TGTGCCATCACCAGCGGGACTTACACAGATACGCAGTATTTT. This gives the protein CAITSGTYTDTQYF.

The chain employs TRBV5-1 and TRBJ2-7; maybe TRBD1 (6 bases). This CDR3 has 12 amino acids. The germline gives CDR1 SGHRS, CDR2 YFSETQ. The V gene lost 4 bases and the J gene lost 4 bases, with 9 bases spanning the gap. The CDR3 protein is CASSTGLYEQYF. Written as DNA, the CDR3 is TGCGCCAGCAGCACAGGGCTGTACGAGCAGTACTTC. Full variable domain (missing parts from reference TRBV5-1 and TRBJ2-7): KAGVTQTPRYLIKTRGQQVTLSCSPISGHRSVSWYQQTPGQGLQFLFEYFSETQRNKGNFPGRFSGRQFSNSRSEMNVSTLELGDSALYLCASSTGLYEQYFGPGTRLTVT.

The rearrangement uses TRBV7-8 and TRBJ2-7; 9 bases are a match to TRBD2. V was clipped by 0 bases and J by 5 bases; unmatched bases: 2. The CDR3 loop spans 14 amino acids. CDR1 is SGHVS, CDR2 FQNEAQ, per germline. The CDR3 region is CASSLAPSGNEQYF. As DNA, the CDR3 is TGTGCCAGCAGCTTAGCGCCTAGCGGGAACGAGCAGTACTTC.

V and J are TRBV30 and TRBJ1-5; D gene uncertain. Trimming removed 2 bases at V and 0 bases at J, with 8 bases between. The length of the CDR3 is 14 residues. The germline CDR1 and CDR2 sequences are GTSNPN and SVGIG (reference sequence). CDR3 region: CAWSSGVSNQPQHF. CDR3 in DNA: TGTGCCTGGAGTTCCGGGGTTAGCAATCAGCCCCAGCATTTT.

This clone was recorded only once. The gene calls are TRBV7-9 and TRBJ2-5; 10 bases map to TRBD1. Germline V gene lookup returns CDR1 SEHNR and CDR2 FQNEAQ (reference sequence). The length of the CDR3 is 15 residues. J lost 3 bases, V lost 6 bases, and 7 bases had no gene match. The CDR3: CASRPRQGAEETQYF. The CDR3 DNA reads as TGTGCCAGCAGGCCCCGACAGGGGGCGGAAGAGACCCAGTACTTC. The full variable domain, with the rest looked up from reference TRBV7-9 and TRBJ2-5, is DTGVSQNPRHKITKRGQNVTFRCDPISEHNRLYWYRQTLGQGPEFLTYFQNEAQLEKSRLLSDRFSAERPKGSFSTLEIQRTEQGDSAMYLCASRPRQGAEETQYFGPGTRLLVL.

The chain carries TRBV5-1 and TRBJ2-1, with 9 bases that match TRBD1. CDR1 SGHRS and CDR2 YFSETQ come from the germline V gene. Losses at the gene ends were 4 bases for V and 7 bases for J; bases not matched to a gene: 12. The CDR3 covers 16 residues. The CDR3 DNA follows: TGCGCCAGCAGCCTCGCCCCGGGACAGGGTAGGAATGAGCAGTTCTTC. Protein: CASSLAPGQGRNEQFF.

CDR3 residues: CASSAGTGAYEQYF. The CDR3 nucleotides are TGTGCCAGCAGTGCGGGAACAGGGGCCTACGAGCAGTACTTC. The V gene is TRBV27, the J gene TRBJ2-7; D might be TRBD1 (7 bases). Germline V gives CDR1 MNHEY, CDR2 SMNVEV (reference sequence). Trimming shortened V by 5 bases and J by 2 bases, and 13 bases separated the two germline ends. This CDR3 is built from 14 residues.

CDR3 amino acids: CASTDRVDEKLFF. CDR3 nucleotides: TGTGCCAGTACAGACAGGGTTGATGAAAAACTGTTTTTT. V and J are TRBV19 and TRBJ1-4; 7 bases fit TRBD1. There are 13 residues in the CDR3. Germline assignment: CDR1 LNHDA and CDR2 SQIVND (reference sequence). Trimming took 7 bases from V and 6 from J; bases not matched to a gene: 5.

The chain carries TRBV4-1 and TRBJ1-4, with TRBD1 matching over 11 bases. The CDR3 length is 16 residues. Germline CDR1 MGHRA, CDR2 YSYEKL. Unmatched junction bases numbered 7, after V lost 2 bases and J lost 8 bases. CDR3 in DNA: TGCGCCAGCAGCCAAAACCCCGGGACAGGGGGAGAAAAACTGTTTTTT. Translating it yields CASSQNPGTGGEKLFF.

This clone was recorded once. V and J are TRBV5-1 and TRBJ2-7; D perhaps matches TRBD2 (6 bases). Germline V gene data show CDR1 as SGHRS and CDR2 as YFSETQ. The V gene lost 4 bases and the J gene lost 2 bases, with 10 bases spanning the gap. The CDR3 length is 13 residues. CDR3 amino acids: CASSRGSTYEQYF. The CDR3 DNA reads TGCGCCAGCAGCCGGGGGAGCACCTACGAGCAGTACTTC.

The chain uses TRBV5-1 and TRBJ1-4, with 7 bases matching TRBD1. CDR3 size: 19 residues. The V and J ends lost 2 bases and 0 bases, in that order; junction bases with no gene match: 13. Germline V CDR1 and CDR2: SGHRS, YFSETQ. The DNA for the CDR3 is TGCGCCAGCAGCTTTGGATCCAGGGGGACCCTATCAACTAATGAAAAACTGTTTTTT. Amino acids: CASSFGSRGTLSTNEKLFF.

This sequence joins TRBV28 and TRBJ2-7; D perhaps matches TRBD1 (6 bases). V lost 6 bases, J lost 0 bases, and 12 bases lay in between. This CDR3 has 14 residues. Looked up from germline, CDR1 is MDHEN and CDR2 is SYDVKM. The CDR3 DNA is TGTGCCAGCAGGCTCACAGGGATCTCCTACGAGCAGTACTTC. Protein sequence: CASRLTGISYEQYF.

The J gene is TRBJ2-3, the V gene TRBV28; TRBD1 aligns across 10 bases. From germline, CDR1 is MDHEN and CDR2 SYDVKM. The CDR3 contains 15 residues. V gave up 5 bases and J gave up 2 bases; unmatched junction bases: 4. The CDR3 spells CASSGTGAYTDTQYF. CDR3 nucleotide sequence: TGTGCCAGCAGTGGGACAGGGGCCTACACAGATACGCAGTATTTT.

V is TRBV28 and J is TRBJ1-1; the D is unclear. CDR1 is MDHEN, CDR2 SYDVKM, per germline. This CDR3 region has 11 residues. V was cut by 7 bases and J by 9 bases, with 12 bases left in between. For the CDR3, the DNA is TGTGCCAGCACCAATTACGCGAAAGCTTTCTTT. Amino acids: CASTNYAKAFF.

The chain is built from TRBV5-4 and TRBJ2-7; TRBD1 agrees at 8 bases. V lost 4 bases to trimming and J lost 5 bases; unmatched junction nucleotides: 11. The CDR3 runs to 15 residues. The germline V gene encodes CDR1 SGHNT and CDR2 YYREEE (reference sequence). As DNA, the CDR3 is TGTGCCAGCAGCCCACGGACAGGGTACGGCCACGAGCAGTACTTC. Translated, it gives CASSPRTGYGHEQYF.

This chain uses TRBV5-1 with TRBJ1-2; no definite D call. Germline assignment: CDR1 SGHRS and CDR2 YFSETQ. V was cut by 0 bases and J by 8 bases, with 14 bases left in between. The CDR3 has 14 residues. The CDR3 coding sequence is TGCGCCAGCAGCTTGGATGACGCCTCGAGGGGCTACACCTTC. Its protein product is CASSLDDASRGYTF. Based on the CDR3 plus reference TRBV5-1 and TRBJ1-2, the full variable domain is KAGVTQTPRYLIKTRGQQVTLSCSPISGHRSVSWYQQTPGQGLQFLFEYFSETQRNKGNFPGRFSGRQFSNSRSEMNVSTLELGDSALYLCASSLDDASRGYTFGSGTRLTVV.

CDR3 region: CASSEYRSSYEQYF. The CDR3 coding sequence is TGTGCCAGTAGTGAGTACAGGAGCTCCTACGAGCAGTACTTC. This chain joins TRBV19 and TRBJ2-7, with D tentatively TRBD1 (5 bases). The germline V gene encodes CDR1 LNHDA and CDR2 SQIVND (reference sequence). The V end lost 5 bases, the J end lost 0 bases, and 11 bases lay between the germline ends. The CDR3 consists of 14 residues.

The CDR3 protein is CASGLVRASPHNEQFF. CDR3 DNA: TGTGCTAGTGGTTTGGTACGAGCTAGCCCGCACAATGAGCAGTTCTTC. The chain carries TRBV12-5 and TRBJ2-1; a weak D match, TRBD2 (5 bases). The CDR3 covers 16 residues. The ends were cut back, 0 bases at V and 5 bases at J, with 14 bases in the middle. Germline loops: CDR1 LGHNT, CDR2 FRNRAP.

The chain employs TRBV2 and TRBJ2-5; 9 bases line up with TRBD2. Trimming took 7 bases from V and 6 from J; bases not matched to a gene: 9. Germline V gene lookup returns CDR1 SNHLY and CDR2 FYNNEI. This CDR3 spans 14 amino acids. The chain's CDR3 is CASIRGSGSKTQYF. Here the CDR3 DNA reads TGTGCCAGCATACGGGGTAGCGGGAGCAAGACCCAGTACTTC.

The gene calls are TRBV11-2 and TRBJ2-3; no clear D. V lost 4 bases and J 2 bases, leaving 10 bases between the germline ends. The CDR3 has 14 residues. Germline CDR1 SGHAT, CDR2 FQNNGV. The chain's CDR3 is CASSYNPSTDTQYF. CDR3 DNA sequence: TGTGCCAGCAGCTACAACCCATCCACAGATACGCAGTATTTT.

The V gene is TRBV7-2, the J gene TRBJ1-5; D not certain. This CDR3 region has 16 residues. CDR1 SGHTA and CDR2 FQGNSA come from the germline V gene. V was clipped by 2 bases and J by 2 bases, with 13 bases between them. CDR3 region: CASSLRSGSGNQPQHF. In DNA form, the CDR3 reads TGTGCCAGCAGCTTACGGTCGGGGTCGGGCAATCAGCCCCAGCATTTT.

This chain joins TRBV27 and TRBJ2-7, with 7 positions matching TRBD2. Looked up from germline, CDR1 is MNHEY and CDR2 is SMNVEV (reference sequence). Trimming removed 11 bases from V and 6 bases from J; junction bases left unmatched: 16. CDR3 size: 14 residues. The CDR3 spells CASSGEGGPLEQYF. The CDR3 nucleotides read TGTGCCTCCTCCGGGGAGGGAGGGCCGCTCGAGCAGTACTTC.

The J gene is TRBJ2-3, the V gene TRBV6-4; 10 bases fit TRBD1. J lost 5 bases, V lost 2 bases, and 7 bases had no gene match. This CDR3 is 16 amino acids long. Germline V gene sequence: CDR1 MRHNA, CDR2 SNTAGT. CDR3 loop: CASSDPSRDRGDTQYF. DNA for the CDR3: TGTGCCAGCAGTGACCCGTCCCGGGACAGGGGAGATACGCAGTATTTT.

V gene TRBV7-9 combines with J gene TRBJ2-1, with D uncertain. CDR3 length: 13 amino acids. V dropped 2 bases and J dropped 9 bases, with 11 bases sitting between them. The V gene's germline CDR1 is SEHNR and CDR2 FQNEAQ (reference sequence). DNA for the CDR3: TGTGCCAGCAGCTTAACCTCTCCGGGTGAGCAGTTCTTC. Translating gives CASSLTSPGEQFF.